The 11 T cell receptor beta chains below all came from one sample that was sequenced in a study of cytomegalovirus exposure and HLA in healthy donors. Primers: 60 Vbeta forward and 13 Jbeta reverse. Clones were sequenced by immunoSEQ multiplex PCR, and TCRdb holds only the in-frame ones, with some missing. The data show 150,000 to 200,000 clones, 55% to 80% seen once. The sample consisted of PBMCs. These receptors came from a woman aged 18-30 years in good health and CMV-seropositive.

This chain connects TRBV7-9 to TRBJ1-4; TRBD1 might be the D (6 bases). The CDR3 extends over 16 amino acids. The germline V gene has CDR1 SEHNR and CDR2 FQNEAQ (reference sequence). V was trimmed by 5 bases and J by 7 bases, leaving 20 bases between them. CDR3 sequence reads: CASSPLGQGSREKLFF. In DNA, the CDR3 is TGTGCCAGCAGCCCCCTGGGGCAGGGGTCTCGTGAAAAACTGTTTTTT.

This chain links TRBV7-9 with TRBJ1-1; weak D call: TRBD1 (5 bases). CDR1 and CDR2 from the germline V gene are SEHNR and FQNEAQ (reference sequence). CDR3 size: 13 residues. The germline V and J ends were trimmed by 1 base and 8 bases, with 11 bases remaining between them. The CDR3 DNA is TGTGCCAGCAGCTTAGGGACATCTCCCGAAGCTTTCTTT. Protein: CASSLGTSPEAFF.

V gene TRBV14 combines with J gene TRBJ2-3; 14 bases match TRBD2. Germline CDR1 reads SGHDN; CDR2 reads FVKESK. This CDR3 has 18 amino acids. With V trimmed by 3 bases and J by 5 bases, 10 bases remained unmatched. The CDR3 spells CASSHFGLAGGPRDTQYF. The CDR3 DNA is TGTGCCAGCAGCCACTTTGGACTAGCGGGGGGCCCACGAGATACGCAGTATTTT.

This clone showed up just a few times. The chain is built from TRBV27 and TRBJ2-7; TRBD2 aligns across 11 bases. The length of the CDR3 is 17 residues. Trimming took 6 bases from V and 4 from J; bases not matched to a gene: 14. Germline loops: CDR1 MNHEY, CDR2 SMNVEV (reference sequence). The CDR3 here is CASRLLAGARVGYEQYF. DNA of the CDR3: TGTGCCAGCAGGCTACTAGCGGGAGCTCGTGTCGGGTACGAGCAGTACTTC.

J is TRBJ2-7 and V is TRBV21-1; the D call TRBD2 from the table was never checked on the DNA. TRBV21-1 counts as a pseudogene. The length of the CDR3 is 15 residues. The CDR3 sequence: CASSISGPRGGEQYF. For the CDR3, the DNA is TGTGCCAGCAGCATCTCCGGGCCACGCGGGGGCGAGCAGTACTTC.

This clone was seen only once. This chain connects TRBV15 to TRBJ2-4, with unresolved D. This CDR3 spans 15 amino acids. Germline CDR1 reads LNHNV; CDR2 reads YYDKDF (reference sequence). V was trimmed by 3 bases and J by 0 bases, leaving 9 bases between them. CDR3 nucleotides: TGTGCCACCAGCAGTCAACTATCAGCCAAAAACATTCAGTACTTC. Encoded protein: CATSSQLSAKNIQYF.

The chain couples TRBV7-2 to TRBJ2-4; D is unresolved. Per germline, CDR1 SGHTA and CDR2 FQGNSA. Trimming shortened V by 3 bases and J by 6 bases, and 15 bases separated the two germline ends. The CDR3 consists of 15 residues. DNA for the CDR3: TGTGCCAGCAGCTTCAGCGCAGACCCCACAAACATTCAGTACTTC. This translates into CASSFSADPTNIQYF.

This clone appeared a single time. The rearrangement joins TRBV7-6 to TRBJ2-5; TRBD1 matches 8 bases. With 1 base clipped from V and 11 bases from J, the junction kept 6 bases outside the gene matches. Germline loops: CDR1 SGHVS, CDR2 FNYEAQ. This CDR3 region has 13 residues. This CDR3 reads CASSLVRGLEQYF. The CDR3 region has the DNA TGTGCCAGCAGCTTAGTCAGGGGGCTAGAGCAGTACTTC.

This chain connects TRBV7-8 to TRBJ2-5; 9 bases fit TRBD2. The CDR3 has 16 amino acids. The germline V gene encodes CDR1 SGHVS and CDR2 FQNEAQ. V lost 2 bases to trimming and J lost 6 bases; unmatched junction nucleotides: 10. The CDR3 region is CASSLTPSGTIKTQYF. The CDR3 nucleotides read TGTGCCAGCAGCTTAACCCCTAGCGGGACCATAAAGACCCAGTACTTC.

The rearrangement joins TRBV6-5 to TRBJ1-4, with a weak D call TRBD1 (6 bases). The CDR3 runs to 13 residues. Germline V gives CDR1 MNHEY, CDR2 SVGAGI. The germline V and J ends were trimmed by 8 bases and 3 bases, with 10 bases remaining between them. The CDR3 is CASRGGANEKLFF. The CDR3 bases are TGTGCCAGCCGAGGGGGAGCTAATGAAAAACTGTTTTTT.

The CDR3 here is CASSTNSYNEQFF. The CDR3 DNA is TGTGCCAGTAGTACAAACAGCTACAATGAGCAGTTCTTC. The chain links TRBV19 to TRBJ2-1; D is uncertain. This CDR3 has 13 residues. Trimming removed 4 bases at V and 3 bases at J, with 7 bases between. Germline V gene lookup returns CDR1 LNHDA and CDR2 SQIVND (reference sequence).